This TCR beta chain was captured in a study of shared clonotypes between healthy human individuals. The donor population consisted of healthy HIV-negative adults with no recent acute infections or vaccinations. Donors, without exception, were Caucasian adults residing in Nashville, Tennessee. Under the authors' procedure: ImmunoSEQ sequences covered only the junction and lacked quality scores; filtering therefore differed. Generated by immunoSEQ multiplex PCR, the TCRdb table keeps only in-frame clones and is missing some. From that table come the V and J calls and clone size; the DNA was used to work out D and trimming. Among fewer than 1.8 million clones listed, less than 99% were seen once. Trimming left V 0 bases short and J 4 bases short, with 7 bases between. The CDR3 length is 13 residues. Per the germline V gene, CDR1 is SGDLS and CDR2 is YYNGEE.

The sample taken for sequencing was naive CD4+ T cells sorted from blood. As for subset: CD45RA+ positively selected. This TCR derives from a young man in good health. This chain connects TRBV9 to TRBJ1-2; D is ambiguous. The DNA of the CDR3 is TGTGCCAGCAGCGTAGCTCTCGGCTATGGCTACACCTTC. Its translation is CASSVALGYGYTF.